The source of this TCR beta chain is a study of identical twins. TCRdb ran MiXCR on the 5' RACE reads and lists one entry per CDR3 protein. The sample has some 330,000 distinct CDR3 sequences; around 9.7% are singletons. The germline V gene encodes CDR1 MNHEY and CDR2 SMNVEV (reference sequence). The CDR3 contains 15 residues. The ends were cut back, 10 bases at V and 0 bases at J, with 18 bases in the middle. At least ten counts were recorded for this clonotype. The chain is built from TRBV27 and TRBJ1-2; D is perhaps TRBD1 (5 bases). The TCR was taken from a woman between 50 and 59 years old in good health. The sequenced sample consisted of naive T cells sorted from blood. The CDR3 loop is CATRAGALANYGYTF. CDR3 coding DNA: TGTGCCACCAGAGCCGGGGCCTTAGCTAACTATGGCTACACCTTC.